What follows describes a single T cell receptor (beta chain). Clones were sequenced by immunoSEQ multiplex PCR, and TCRdb holds only the in-frame ones, with some missing. The profile covers some 20,000 clones, with over 70% appearing a single time and just over 25% taken by the ten largest. The data were taken from a study of T cells in tumors after PD-1 blockade. Background on the study: No patient had prior checkpoint blockade, systemic immunosuppression, or radiotherapy within 4 weeks. Either cemiplimab 350 mg every 2 weeks or pembrolizumab 200 mg every 3 weeks was given.

The input for sequencing was PBMCs, taken after anti-PD-1 therapy. The source is a human donor with advanced basal cell or squamous cell carcinoma (not recorded which).

The CDR3 protein is CASSLGRTDTQYF. CDR3 in DNA: TGTGCCAGCAGCTTAGGGAGAACAGATACGCAGTATTTT. The genes are TRBV7-2 and TRBJ2-3; the D is unclear. V was clipped by 1 base and J by 3 bases, with 5 bases between them. Germline V gene lookup returns CDR1 SGHTA and CDR2 FQGNSA. The CDR3 runs 13 residues.